This TCR beta chain is from a study of T cells in Graves' hyperthyroidism and ophthalmopathy. Amplified TCR beta CDR3 regions derived from RNA transcripts. The HTBI primer set was used in a first-round RT-PCR of the TCR CDR3. One entry per CDR3 protein, called by TCRdb with MiXCR from the multiplex PCR reads. In the table there are more than 300,000 distinct CDR3 sequences, approximately 15% of which are singletons. The germline CDR1 and CDR2 sequences are SGHTA and FQGNSA. The CDR3 sequence is 14 residues long. V lost 3 bases to trimming and J lost 0 bases, with 7 bases between them. Ten or more counts support this clonotype.

This TCR was sampled from a woman aged 55-69 years with Graves' hyperthyroidism. Input material: blood. The genes are TRBV7-2 and TRBJ2-3; no clear D gene. The CDR3 region has the DNA TGTGCCAGCAGCTTCGTAGGTAGCACAGATACGCAGTATTTT. Its translation is CASSFVGSTDTQYF.